Reported below is one T cell receptor beta chain. Its antigen remains unidentified. The sample comes from a study of T cell responses to AZD1222 COVID-19 vaccine. Study-wide context: Researchers grouped second doses given at about 4 or about 12 weeks into one pool.

The V and J ends lost 5 bases and 8 bases, in that order; junction bases with no gene match: 7. The germline V gene has CDR1 SGHNT and CDR2 YYREEE (reference sequence). The CDR3 loop spans 13 amino acids. Libraries were prepared by immunoSEQ multiplex PCR; TCRdb keeps only in-frame clonotypes and omits some of them. The sample carries roughly 180,000 clones, roughly nine tenths recorded once. Findings of the study overall: Dominant at 160-218 and 743-854, vaccine-associated CD4 TCRs also spanned spike. It was only a handful of AZD1222 recipients who were seropositive at baseline.

The chain couples TRBV5-4 to TRBJ1-2; TRBD1 agrees at 9 bases. This clonotype was obtained from an adult in good health. The sample consisted of peripheral blood, taken on day 0 of AZD1222 vaccination. CDR3 in amino acids: CASREGQGRGYTF. The CDR3 nucleotides read TGTGCCAGCAGGGAGGGACAGGGCCGCGGCTACACCTTC.